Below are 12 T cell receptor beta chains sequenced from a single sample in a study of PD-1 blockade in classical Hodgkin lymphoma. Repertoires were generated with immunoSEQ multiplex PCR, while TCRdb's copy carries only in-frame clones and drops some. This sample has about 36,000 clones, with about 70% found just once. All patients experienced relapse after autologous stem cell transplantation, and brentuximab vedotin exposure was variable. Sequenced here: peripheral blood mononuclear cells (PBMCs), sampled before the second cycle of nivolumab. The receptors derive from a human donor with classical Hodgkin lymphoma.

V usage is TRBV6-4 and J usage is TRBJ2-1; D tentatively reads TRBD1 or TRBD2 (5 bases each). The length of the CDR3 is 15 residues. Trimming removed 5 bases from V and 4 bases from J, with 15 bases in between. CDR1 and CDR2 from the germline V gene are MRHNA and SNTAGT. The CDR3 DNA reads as TGTGCCAGCAGTCACCGGGACGGTGTATACAATGAGCAGTTCTTC. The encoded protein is CASSHRDGVYNEQFF.

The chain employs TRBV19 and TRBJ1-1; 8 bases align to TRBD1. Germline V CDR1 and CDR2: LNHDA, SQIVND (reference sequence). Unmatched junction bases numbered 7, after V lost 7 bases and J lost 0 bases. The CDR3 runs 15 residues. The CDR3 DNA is TGTGCCAGTAACGGACAGGGACTGATGAACACTGAAGCTTTCTTT. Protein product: CASNGQGLMNTEAFF.

This CDR3 reads CATLVAGGYGYTF. DNA for the CDR3: TGTGCCACCTTAGTAGCGGGTGGCTATGGCTACACCTTC. This chain connects TRBV19 to TRBJ1-2; D gene ambiguous. V gave up 10 bases and J gave up 4 bases, with 16 bases separating them. Germline V CDR1 and CDR2: LNHDA, SQIVND (reference sequence). CDR3 length: 13 amino acids.

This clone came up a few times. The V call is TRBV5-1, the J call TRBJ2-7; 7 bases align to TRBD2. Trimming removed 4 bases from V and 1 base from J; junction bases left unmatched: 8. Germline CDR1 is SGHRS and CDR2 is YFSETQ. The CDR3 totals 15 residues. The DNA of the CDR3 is TGCGCCAGCAGCCGAGAAGCGGGAATGTCCTACGAGCAGTACTTC. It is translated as CASSREAGMSYEQYF.

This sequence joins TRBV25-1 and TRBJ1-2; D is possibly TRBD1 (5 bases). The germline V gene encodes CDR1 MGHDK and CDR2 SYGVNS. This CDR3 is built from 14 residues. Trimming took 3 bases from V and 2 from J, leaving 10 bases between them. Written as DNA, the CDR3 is TGTGCCAGCAGTGACACAGCAGGGAACTATGGCTACACCTTC. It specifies CASSDTAGNYGYTF.

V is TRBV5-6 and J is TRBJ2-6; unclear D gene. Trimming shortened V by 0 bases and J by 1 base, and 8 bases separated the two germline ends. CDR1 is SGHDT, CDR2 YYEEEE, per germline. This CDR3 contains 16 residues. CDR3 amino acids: CASSLDRTSGANVLTF. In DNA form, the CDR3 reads TGTGCCAGCAGCTTGGACAGAACTTCTGGGGCCAACGTCCTGACTTTC. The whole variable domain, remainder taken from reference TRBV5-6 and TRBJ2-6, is DAGVTQSPTHLIKTRGQQVTLRCSPKSGHDTVSWYQQALGQGPQFIFQYYEEEERQRGNFPDRFSGHQFPNYSSELNVNALLLGDSALYLCASSLDRTSGANVLTFGAGSRLTVL.

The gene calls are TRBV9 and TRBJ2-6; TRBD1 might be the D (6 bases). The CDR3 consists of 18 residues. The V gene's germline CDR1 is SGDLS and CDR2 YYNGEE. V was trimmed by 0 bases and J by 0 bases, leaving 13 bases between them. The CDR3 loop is CASSVARGRFSGANVLTF. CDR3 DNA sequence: TGTGCCAGCAGCGTAGCCAGGGGACGGTTCTCTGGGGCCAACGTCCTGACTTTC.

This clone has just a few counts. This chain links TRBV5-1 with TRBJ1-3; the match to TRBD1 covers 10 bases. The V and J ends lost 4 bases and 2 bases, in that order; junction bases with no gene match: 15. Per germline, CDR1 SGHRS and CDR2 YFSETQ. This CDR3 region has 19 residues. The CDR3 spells CASSNPPGQGKGTGNTIYF. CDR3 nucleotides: TGCGCCAGCAGCAACCCCCCGGGACAGGGGAAAGGAACTGGAAACACCATATATTTT.

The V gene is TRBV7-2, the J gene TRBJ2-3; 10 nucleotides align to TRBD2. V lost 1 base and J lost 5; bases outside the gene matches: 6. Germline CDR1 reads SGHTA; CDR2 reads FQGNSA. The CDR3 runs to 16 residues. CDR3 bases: TGTGCCAGCAGCTTAGAAGCTAGCGGGGGAGTAGATACGCAGTATTTT. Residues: CASSLEASGGVDTQYF.

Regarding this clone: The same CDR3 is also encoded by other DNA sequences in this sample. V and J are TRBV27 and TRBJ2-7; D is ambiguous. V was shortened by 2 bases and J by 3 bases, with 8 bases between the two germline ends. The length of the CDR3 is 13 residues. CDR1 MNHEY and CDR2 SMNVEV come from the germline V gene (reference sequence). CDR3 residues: CASSLREDYEQYF. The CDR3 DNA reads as TGTGCCAGCAGTTTAAGAGAGGACTACGAGCAGTACTTC.

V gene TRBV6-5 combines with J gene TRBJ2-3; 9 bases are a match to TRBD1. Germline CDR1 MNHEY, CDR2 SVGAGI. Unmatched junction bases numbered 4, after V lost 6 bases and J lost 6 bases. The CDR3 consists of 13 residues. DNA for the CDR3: TGTGCCAGCAGAAGACAGGGGGGTGATACGCAGTATTTT. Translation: CASRRQGGDTQYF.

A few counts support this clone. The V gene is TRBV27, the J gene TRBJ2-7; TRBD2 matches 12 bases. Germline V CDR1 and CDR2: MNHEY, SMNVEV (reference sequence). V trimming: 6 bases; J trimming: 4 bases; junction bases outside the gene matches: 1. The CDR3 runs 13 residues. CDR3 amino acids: CASRTSGRYEQYF. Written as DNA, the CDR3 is TGTGCCAGCAGAACTAGCGGGAGGTACGAGCAGTACTTC.